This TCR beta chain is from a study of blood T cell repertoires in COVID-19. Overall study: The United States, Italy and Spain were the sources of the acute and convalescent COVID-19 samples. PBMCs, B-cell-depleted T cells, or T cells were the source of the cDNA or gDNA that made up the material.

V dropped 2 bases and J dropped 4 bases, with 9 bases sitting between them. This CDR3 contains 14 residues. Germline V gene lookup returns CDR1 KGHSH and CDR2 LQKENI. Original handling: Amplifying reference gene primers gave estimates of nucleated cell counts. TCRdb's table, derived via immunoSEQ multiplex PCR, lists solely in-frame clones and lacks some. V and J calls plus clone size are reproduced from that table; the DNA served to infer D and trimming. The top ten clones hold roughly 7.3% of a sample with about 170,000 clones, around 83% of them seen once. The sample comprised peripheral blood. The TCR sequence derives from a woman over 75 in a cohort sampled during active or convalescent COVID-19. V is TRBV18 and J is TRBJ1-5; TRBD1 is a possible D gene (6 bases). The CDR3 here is CASSPAGENQPQHF. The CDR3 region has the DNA TGTGCCAGCTCACCAGCAGGGGAAAATCAGCCCCAGCATTTT.